This TCR beta chain was sequenced for a study of cytomegalovirus exposure and HLA in healthy donors. CDR3 size: 14 residues. CDR1 and CDR2 from the germline V gene are MNHEY and SVGAGI. Trimming shortened V by 6 bases and J by 0 bases, and 10 bases separated the two germline ends. With respect to this clone: The target antigen is unknown.

Study-level points and caveats: Later analysis associated a missense DCLRE1C variant with TCR beta V- and J-gene trimming.

Use of 60 Vbeta and 13 Jbeta primers characterized the PCR. Some clones are missing from TCRdb's copy, which holds only in-frame ones; the method was immunoSEQ multiplex PCR. The sample records around 200,000 clones, 82% being singletons. The V call is TRBV6-5, the J call TRBJ2-3; no firm D call. This TCR was sampled from a woman aged 40 to 50 in good health and CMV-seronegative. The sequenced sample consisted of PBMCs. In DNA form, the CDR3 reads TGTGCCAGCAGATCTTTAGTGAGCACAGATACGCAGTATTTT. Amino acids: CASRSLVSTDTQYF.